A single TCR beta chain is shown here with its context. Its cognate antigen is unknown. CDR3 length equals 15 residues. The V and J ends lost 0 bases and 0 bases respectively, with 8 bases between them. The germline gives CDR1 SGHTA, CDR2 FQGNSA. Time point denoted: pre-treatment baseline. Prior systemic cancer therapy, immunosuppressant use and other active malignancies excluded patients. The data stem from a study of blood T cell dynamics during melanoma immunotherapy. Overall study findings and caveats: Disease-control patients' PBMC repertoires became either more clonal or more diverse at W3. It remained unknown if the driving T cell clones were melanoma-specific.

Assay: immunoSEQ multiplex PCR; the TCRdb copy retains only in-frame clones and omits some. The sample has about 11,000 clones; less than 90% are singletons. The gene calls are TRBV7-2 and TRBJ1-1; unclear D gene. Sequenced material: blood, taken from a patient treated with checkpoint blockade. The TCR originated in a human donor with melanoma. CDR3 sequence reads: CASSLAGGLNTEAFF. The CDR3 DNA sequence: TGTGCCAGCAGCTTAGCCGGAGGGCTGAACACTGAAGCTTTCTTT.